The clone carrying this T cell receptor beta chain was detected only a few times. Its antigen is still unknown. Using its own MiXCR run on the RT-PCR reads, TCRdb lists one record per CDR3 protein. Of fewer than 800,000 distinct CDR3 sequences listed, around 14% are singletons. This entry comes from a study of response to subunit inactivated influenza vaccine. Study results and limitations: Each seasonal flu vaccination may recruit only limited new T cells, authors suggested.

This receptor was taken from a man between 50 and 59 years old who received an inactivated influenza vaccine. The material sequenced was PBMCs from blood, taken 11 to 12 days after vaccination.

CDR3 residues: CASSPQLQGANTEAFF. The CDR3 DNA sequence: TGCGCCAGCAGTCCCCAACTACAGGGGGCAAACACTGAAGCTTTCTTT. This chain joins TRBV5-1 and TRBJ1-1, with 9 bases aligning to TRBD1. Germline CDR1 and CDR2: SGHRS and YFSETQ. This CDR3 region has 16 residues. J was trimmed by 2 bases and V by 5 bases; bases with no gene match: 10.